A single sample is the source of the 22 T cell receptor beta chains below, sequenced in a study of low-dose radiotherapy and immunotherapy resistance in tumors. Time point specified: before trial treatment. Alpha and beta chains were covered, as first-strand cDNA relied on TRAV- and TRBV-specific primers. The authors amplified TCRs for 20 to 25 PCR cycles with a constant-region primer and a V-primer adapter. MiXCR, run by TCRdb on the reads, gives a single entry per CDR3 protein. Here the sample spans tens of thousands of distinct CDR3 sequences, 18% being singletons. The starting material was PBMCs, obtained before treatment. Receptor source: a male donor with prostate cancer.

This clonotype was seen more than once but under ten times. This sequence joins TRBV10-3 and TRBJ2-3; D may be TRBD1 (7 bases). The V and J ends lost 2 bases and 3 bases respectively, with 12 bases between them. The CDR3 loop spans 15 amino acids. Germline CDR1 is ENHRY and CDR2 is SYGVKD. The CDR3 DNA follows: TGTGCCATCAGTGAGGTAGCAGGGGGGACAGATACGCAGTATTTT. Protein: CAISEVAGGTDTQYF.

This clonotype was detected many times. V gene TRBV11-3 combines with J gene TRBJ2-3; D perhaps matches TRBD1 (7 bases). The CDR3 totals 18 residues. Germline CDR1 and CDR2: SGHNT and YENEEA. V was trimmed by 0 bases and J by 4 bases, leaving 20 bases between them. The CDR3 protein is CASSLDWRDSGLADTQYF. The CDR3 nucleotides read TGTGCCAGCAGCTTAGATTGGCGGGACAGTGGTCTTGCAGATACGCAGTATTTT.

In its sample, this clonotype was seen many times. The chain carries TRBV29-1 and TRBJ2-3, with unresolved D. The germline V gene has CDR1 SQVTM and CDR2 ANQGSEA. The ends were cut back, 8 bases at V and 2 bases at J, with 14 bases in the middle. The CDR3 is made up of 13 amino acids. CDR3 in amino acids: CSTRTVLTDTQYF. The CDR3 DNA follows: TGCAGCACTCGGACGGTGCTCACAGATACGCAGTATTTT.

This clonotype was seen ten or more times. The chain couples TRBV29-1 to TRBJ1-2; tentatively, D is TRBD1 (6 bases). Looked up from germline, CDR1 is SQVTM and CDR2 is ANQGSEA. Trimming took 4 bases from V and 7 from J, leaving 16 bases between them. This CDR3 region has 13 residues. DNA of the CDR3: TGCAGCGTTGGCGCAAGACGGGGGCCTGGCTACACCTTC. Protein sequence: CSVGARRGPGYTF.

This clonotype was recorded at least ten times. The chain employs TRBV7-8 and TRBJ2-1; D may be TRBD1 (5 bases). Germline CDR1 is SGHVS and CDR2 is FQNEAQ. V lost 1 base to trimming and J lost 1 base, with 20 bases between them. The CDR3 consists of 19 residues. The CDR3 region is CASSLGLLRQQNSYNEQFF. CDR3 sequence (DNA): TGTGCCAGCAGCTTAGGGTTGCTACGACAGCAAAATTCCTACAATGAGCAGTTCTTC. Together with reference TRBV7-8 and TRBJ2-1, the CDR3 gives the full variable domain: GAGVSQSPRYKVAKRGQDVALRCDPISGHVSLFWYQQALGQGPEFLTYFQNEAQLDKSGLPSDRFFAERPEGSVSTLKIQRTQQEDSAVYLCASSLGLLRQQNSYNEQFFGPGTRLTVL.

This clonotype was detected many times. The genes are TRBV7-2 and TRBJ1-6, with D tentatively TRBD1 (5 bases). Germline CDR1 SGHTA, CDR2 FQGNSA. V lost 5 bases and J lost 5, with 10 bases in between. The CDR3 is made up of 14 amino acids. This CDR3 reads CASSKGLHNSPLHF. The CDR3 DNA follows: TGTGCCAGCAGCAAGGGACTGCATAATTCACCCCTCCACTTT. The full variable domain, with the rest looked up from reference TRBV7-2 and TRBJ1-6, is GAGVSQSPSNKVTEKGKDVELRCDPISGHTALYWYRQSLGQGLEFLIYFQGNSAPDKSGLPSDRFSAERTGGSVSTLTIQRTQQEDSAVYLCASSKGLHNSPLHFGNGTRLTVT.

This clonotype was seen ten or more times. The chain employs TRBV19 and TRBJ1-2; 8 bases are a match to TRBD1. The CDR3 covers 15 residues. The junction had 12 bases not matched to a gene; V was cut back by 5 bases and J by 7 bases. Germline CDR1 and CDR2: LNHDA and SQIVND (reference sequence). The CDR3 nucleotides are TGTGCCAGTAGTTCCCCGGGACAGGCCTCATTTGGCTACACCTTC. Translated: CASSSPGQASFGYTF. The full variable domain, rest sourced from reference TRBV19 and TRBJ1-2, is DGGITQSPKYLFRKEGQNVTLSCEQNLNHDAMYWYRQDPGQGLRLIYYSQIVNDFQKGDIAEGYSVSREKKESFPLTVTSAQKNPTAFYLCASSSPGQASFGYTFGSGTRLTVV.

Many counts were recorded for this clonotype. J is TRBJ2-7 and V is TRBV5-1; D uncertain. Germline V gives CDR1 SGHRS, CDR2 YFSETQ. V was trimmed by 1 base and J by 2 bases, leaving 7 bases between them. This CDR3 spans 13 amino acids. CDR3 in amino acids: CASSLTVTYEQYF. Written as DNA, the CDR3 is TGCGCCAGCAGCTTGACGGTTACCTACGAGCAGTACTTC.

This clonotype was observed at least ten times. The chain carries TRBV20-1 and TRBJ2-7; D not resolved. V lost 6 bases and J 0 bases, leaving 15 bases between the germline ends. CDR3 length: 14 residues. CDR1 and CDR2 from the germline V gene are DFQATT and SNEGSKA (reference sequence). For the CDR3, the DNA is TGCAGTGCCCCGAAGCGACCCTTCTCCTACGAGCAGTACTTC. Amino acid sequence: CSAPKRPFSYEQYF.

This clonotype was observed many times. The V and J genes are TRBV6-6 and TRBJ2-7; 8 bases fit TRBD1. V trimming: 5 bases; J trimming: 4 bases; junction bases outside the gene matches: 7. Germline CDR1 is MNHNY and CDR2 is SVGAGI (reference sequence). The CDR3 runs 14 residues. This chain's CDR3 is CASSARQGPYEQYF. The DNA for the CDR3 is TGTGCCAGCAGTGCACGACAGGGGCCTTACGAGCAGTACTTC.

This clonotype was seen repeatedly, ten times or more. V and J are TRBV24-1 and TRBJ2-1, with TRBD2 as a possible D gene (5 bases). With 5 bases removed from V and 10 bases from J, the gap between germline ends came to 14 bases. The germline CDR1 and CDR2 sequences are KGHDR and SFDVKD. This CDR3 has 13 residues. The CDR3 bases are TGTGCCACCAGTGTGTCCCGGGGATCAGAGCAGTTCTTC. Translated: CATSVSRGSEQFF.

This clonotype showed up many times. The rearrangement uses TRBV6-1 and TRBJ2-7, with a weak D call TRBD1 (6 bases). The CDR3 has 12 amino acids. The germline V gene has CDR1 MNHNS and CDR2 SASEGT. V was cut by 6 bases and J by 5 bases, with 11 bases left in between. The CDR3 here is CASRKDSHEQYF. In DNA, the CDR3 is TGTGCCAGCAGAAAGGACAGCCACGAGCAGTACTTC.

This clonotype was found many times. The genes are TRBV20-1 and TRBJ2-2; D is ambiguous. The CDR3 runs to 14 residues. V lost 3 bases and J 0 bases, leaving 8 bases between the germline ends. The germline CDR1 and CDR2 sequences are DFQATT and SNEGSKA (reference sequence). This chain's CDR3 is CSARTFANTGELFF. Here the CDR3 DNA reads TGCAGTGCTAGGACTTTCGCGAACACCGGGGAGCTGTTTTTT.

The J gene is TRBJ2-5, the V gene TRBV6-5, with D tentatively TRBD2 (6 bases). The CDR3 has 13 residues. Trimming cost V 7 bases and J 1 base, with 10 bases left between them. The germline gives CDR1 MNHEY, CDR2 SVGAGI. The CDR3 protein is CASTPGLQETQYF. The CDR3 DNA is TGTGCCAGCACCCCGGGACTCCAAGAGACCCAGTACTTC.

This clonotype was counted at least ten times. The chain combines TRBV11-2 with TRBJ2-2, with 16 bases fitting TRBD2. Germline V gene data show CDR1 as SGHAT and CDR2 as FQNNGV. The CDR3 loop spans 19 amino acids. V trimming: 7 bases; J trimming: 3 bases; junction bases outside the gene matches: 11. CDR3 residues: CASTSGTSGGVGDTGELFF. In DNA, the CDR3 is TGTGCCAGCACGTCCGGGACTAGCGGGGGGGTTGGGGACACCGGGGAGCTGTTTTTT.

This clonotype came up many times. The chain recombines TRBV4-2 with TRBJ2-2; D may be TRBD2 (6 bases). The V gene's germline CDR1 is LGHNA and CDR2 YNFKEQ. The length of the CDR3 is 17 residues. The V and J ends lost 0 bases and 0 bases respectively, with 11 bases between them. The CDR3 reads CASSQDPRGSNTGELFF. Here the CDR3 DNA reads TGTGCCAGCAGCCAAGATCCGCGGGGCTCGAACACCGGGGAGCTGTTTTTT.

This clonotype was seen at least ten times. The gene calls are TRBV5-1 and TRBJ1-1; D gene unclear. V was pared by 1 base and J by 5 bases, with 12 bases between. CDR1 is SGHRS and CDR2 is YFSETQ in the germline V gene. The CDR3 is made up of 14 amino acids. CDR3 in amino acids: CASSLWGEGTEAFF. The CDR3 DNA is TGCGCCAGCAGCTTGTGGGGAGAGGGAACTGAAGCTTTCTTT.

In its sample, this clonotype was seen a few times. The rearrangement uses TRBV6-6 and TRBJ2-5, with D unclear. Germline V gene sequence: CDR1 MNHNY, CDR2 SVGAGI (reference sequence). V gave up 0 bases and J gave up 13 bases, with 9 bases separating them. The CDR3 runs to 11 residues. The CDR3 here is CASSYSYSLYF. The CDR3 bases are TGTGCCAGCAGTTACTCGTACTCGTTGTACTTC.

Ten or more counts support this clonotype. This chain connects TRBV19 to TRBJ2-3; TRBD2 might be the D (6 bases). Between the trimmed V and J ends, which lost 8 bases and 0 bases, there was a span of 15 bases. Germline V lookup: CDR1 LNHDA, CDR2 SQIVND (reference sequence). The CDR3 loop spans 15 amino acids. CDR3 DNA sequence: TGTGCCAGTCGGAAGGGAGGAGGGAGCACAGATACGCAGTATTTT. This encodes CASRKGGGSTDTQYF.

This clonotype has a count of ten or more. The V gene is TRBV6-5, the J gene TRBJ2-6; possibly TRBD2 for D (6 bases). Germline CDR1 reads MNHEY; CDR2 reads SVGAGI. The V and J ends lost 5 bases and 2 bases respectively, with 10 bases between them. This CDR3 has 15 amino acids. In DNA, the CDR3 is TGTGCCAGCAGTCCCGGGAGTGCTGGGGCCAACGTCCTGACTTTC. Translated, it gives CASSPGSAGANVLTF.

This clonotype was picked up many times. The chain joins TRBV2 to TRBJ2-3; unclear D gene. This CDR3 contains 12 residues. CDR1 is SNHLY and CDR2 is FYNNEI in the germline V gene. The V and J ends lost 8 bases and 2 bases respectively, with 8 bases between them. The CDR3 region has the DNA TGTGCCAGCGGTCCTTTCACAGATACGCAGTATTTT. Encoded protein: CASGPFTDTQYF.

The table lists this clonotype with many counts. The chain employs TRBV2 and TRBJ2-1, with no clear D. Germline V gives CDR1 SNHLY, CDR2 FYNNEI. V lost 6 bases to trimming and J lost 0 bases, with 12 bases between them. The CDR3 is 15 amino acids. The CDR3 bases are TGTGCCAGCAGATCATACGGAAGCTCCTACAATGAGCAGTTCTTC. Translation: CASRSYGSSYNEQFF.